These T cell receptor beta chains were read from a single sample in a study of blood T cells in healthy people across ages. Each CDR3 protein gets one entry after TCRdb re-called the 5' RACE reads with MiXCR. The profile covers about 800,000 distinct CDR3 sequences, with roughly 60% appearing a single time and around 22% taken by the ten largest. The sequenced sample was blood. Every receptor here comes from a man aged 25-45 years in good health. Both conserved end residues are part of each CDR3. D genes are given only for firm matches. Clone size appears in some rows only: once, few, many, or a class for an expanded clone.

TRBV28	-	TRBJ2-5	many	CASRGLQYGQETQYF	TGTGCCTCAAGGGGTCTACAGTACGGCCAAGAGACCCAGTACTTC
TRBV9	-	TRBJ2-3	-	CASSVEGRPTDTQYF	TGTGCCAGCAGCGTAGAAGGACGACCGACAGATACGCAGTATTTT
TRBV2	TRBD1	TRBJ2-1	-	CASLSGTANNEQFF	TGTGCCAGCTTATCCGGGACAGCAAACAATGAGCAGTTCTTC
TRBV2	-	TRBJ2-5	-	CASFLASETQYF	TGTGCCAGCTTTTTGGCTTCAGAGACCCAGTACTTC
TRBV24-1	-	TRBJ2-3	once	CATSETETDTQYF	TGTGCCACCAGTGAGACGGAAACAGATACGCAGTATTTT
TRBV27	-	TRBJ2-3	-	CASKLNPGVVIDTQYF	TGTGCCAGCAAGCTTAACCCGGGAGTCGTGATAGATACGCAGTATTTT
TRBV7-2	-	TRBJ1-6	-	CASSLVVSSYNSPLHF	TGTGCCAGCAGCTTAGTTGTGAGCTCTTATAATTCACCCCTCCACTTT
TRBV4-3	-	TRBJ2-5	-	CASSQDLGGRETQYF	TGCGCCAGCAGCCAAGATCTGGGGGGCCGTGAGACCCAGTACTTC
TRBV12-3/TRBV12-4	-	TRBJ2-4	few	CASSFGTAKNIQYF	TGTGCCAGCAGTTTTGGGACAGCCAAAAACATTCAGTACTTC
TRBV19	-	TRBJ2-7	once	CASSQTRTDTYEQYF	TGTGCCAGTAGTCAAACCCGGACTGACACCTACGAGCAGTACTTC
TRBV20-1	-	TRBJ2-7	-	CSARDLGQSSYEQYF	TGCAGTGCTAGAGATCTTGGGCAGAGCTCCTACGAGCAGTACTTC
TRBV28	-	TRBJ2-1	-	CASSETEQFF	TGTGCCAGCAGCGAGACTGAGCAGTTCTTC
TRBV5-5	-	TRBJ1-5	-	CASSLTGPLSQPQHF	TGTGCCAGCAGCTTGACGGGACCCTTAAGTCAGCCCCAGCATTTT
TRBV6-5	-	TRBJ2-7	few	CASSYSRTSYEQYF	TGTGCCAGCAGTTACTCGAGGACCTCCTACGAGCAGTACTTC
TRBV28	TRBD1	TRBJ2-7	-	CASSLGGDRAHEQYF	TGTGCCAGCAGTTTGGGGGGGGACAGGGCCCACGAGCAGTACTTC
TRBV7-2	-	TRBJ1-4	-	CASSGGLRNEKLFF	TGTGCCAGCAGCGGCGGACTGAGAAATGAAAAACTGTTTTTT
TRBV27	TRBD2	TRBJ2-7	-	CASSPMKASGAQTRYEQYF	TGTGCCAGCAGTCCTATGAAGGCTAGCGGGGCCCAAACTCGATACGAGCAGTACTTC
TRBV6-2/TRBV6-3	-	TRBJ1-2	-	CASTETQFGYTF	TGTGCCAGCACCGAAACACAGTTCGGCTACACCTTC
TRBV4-1	-	TRBJ2-6	-	CASSRVPTGSGANVLTF	TGCGCCAGCAGCCGAGTACCTACGGGCTCTGGGGCCAACGTCCTGACTTTC
TRBV6-5	-	TRBJ2-5	few	CASSTGTLETQYF	TGTGCCAGCAGTACGGGGACATTAGAGACCCAGTACTTC
TRBV29-1	-	TRBJ1-5	-	CSAAQGGSNQPQHF	TGCAGCGCCGCACAGGGCGGAAGCAATCAGCCCCAGCATTTT
TRBV6-5	-	TRBJ2-1	-	CASSYGGTGTSEQFF	TGTGCCAGCAGTTACGGGGGTACAGGGACCAGTGAGCAGTTCTTC
TRBV29-1	TRBD2	TRBJ2-1	-	CSVESSGGYNEQFF	TGCAGCGTTGAATCTAGCGGGGGGTACAATGAGCAGTTCTTC
TRBV9	-	TRBJ2-1	-	CASSALSSYNEQFF	TGTGCCAGCAGCGCACTTAGTTCCTACAATGAGCAGTTCTTC
TRBV20-1	TRBD2	TRBJ2-7	-	CSARGLAPYEQYF	TGCAGTGCTAGAGGACTAGCTCCGTACGAGCAGTACTTC
TRBV28	-	TRBJ2-7	-	CASLGTGPSEQYF	TGTGCCAGCCTAGGGACTGGGCCGAGCGAGCAGTACTTC
TRBV20-1	-	TRBJ2-5	few	CSARDGPLKTQYF	TGCAGTGCTAGAGATGGACCTTTGAAGACCCAGTACTTC
TRBV12-3/TRBV12-4	-	TRBJ2-5	-	CASTVNPRAGETQYF	TGTGCCAGCACCGTAAATCCCCGGGCCGGGGAGACCCAGTACTTC
TRBV6-5	TRBD1	TRBJ1-2	-	CASSYSGRQGASYGYTF	TGTGCCAGCAGTTACTCGGGGAGGCAGGGGGCCAGCTATGGCTACACCTTC
TRBV3-1	-	TRBJ2-7	-	CASSQESLEQYF	TGTGCCAGCAGCCAAGAATCGCTCGAGCAGTACTTC
TRBV10-3	TRBD2	TRBJ2-7	few	CAISESLISSGRPTYEQYF	TGTGCCATCAGTGAGTCGTTAATCAGTAGCGGGAGGCCCACCTACGAGCAGTACTTC
TRBV10-3	-	TRBJ2-2	-	CAISDPANTGELFF	TGTGCCATCAGTGACCCCGCGAACACCGGGGAGCTGTTTTTT
TRBV28	TRBD2	TRBJ2-3	few	CASSLTGGPADTQYF	TGTGCCAGCAGTTTGACGGGAGGGCCCGCAGATACGCAGTATTTT
TRBV28	TRBD1	TRBJ2-3	-	CAIRRQGARDTQYF	TGTGCGATCCGGAGACAGGGGGCGCGGGATACGCAGTATTTT
TRBV15	-	TRBJ1-5	few	CATSSRGDYQPQHF	TGTGCCACCAGCAGCAGGGGAGATTATCAGCCCCAGCATTTT
TRBV6-1	TRBD1	TRBJ2-4	many	CASSSTGGAGNIQYF	TGTGCCAGCAGTTCAACAGGGGGCGCGGGAAACATTCAGTACTTC
TRBV18	-	TRBJ1-2	-	CASSPFGTLRAGGYTF	TGTGCCAGCTCGCCTTTCGGGACGCTCCGCGCGGGTGGCTACACCTTC
TRBV6-1	-	TRBJ2-7	-	CASSEVEYEQYF	TGTGCCAGCAGTGAAGTGGAGTACGAGCAGTACTTC
TRBV6-5	TRBD1	TRBJ2-7	-	CASSYGTGSTYEQYF	TGTGCCAGCAGTTACGGGACAGGCTCAACCTACGAGCAGTACTTC
TRBV10-3	TRBD1	TRBJ1-1	few	CAIRGQGNTEAFF	TGTGCCATCAGGGGACAGGGGAACACTGAAGCTTTCTTT
TRBV13	-	TRBJ2-5	-	CASSTRDFQETQYF	TGTGCCAGCAGCACCCGGGACTTCCAAGAGACCCAGTACTTC
TRBV7-8	-	TRBJ2-1	-	CASSPGRGWAAMQQFF	TGTGCCAGCAGCCCCGGTCGAGGGTGGGCGGCAATGCAGCAGTTCTTC
TRBV9	-	TRBJ2-4	-	CASSVEALAGSNIQYF	TGTGCCAGCAGCGTAGAGGCTTTAGCAGGATCTAACATTCAGTACTTC
TRBV2	-	TRBJ2-5	-	CASSASAMQETQYF	TGTGCCAGCAGTGCTAGCGCAATGCAAGAGACCCAGTACTTC